The 21 T cell receptor beta chains in this list originate from one sample, sequenced in a study of T-cell reconstitution after alpha-beta-depleted transplantation in children. During its preparation, the TCRbeta library received unique molecular identifiers. TCRdb reprocessed the PCR reads with MiXCR, giving one entry per CDR3 protein. This sample has about 830,000 distinct CDR3 sequences, with 15% to 20% found just once. The sample in question was PBMCs, mostly from graft donor cells, obtained 360 days after TCRalphabeta/CD19-depleted stem cell transplant. The source of these receptors is a male patient between 5 and 17 years old who had a stem cell transplant for acute lymphoblastic leukemia, so the T cells may come from the graft donor.

The chain has TRBV2 and TRBJ2-3; TRBD2 matches 11 bases. This CDR3 is built from 19 residues. V shed 7 bases and J 1 base; nucleotides not matched to a gene: 16. Germline assignment: CDR1 SNHLY and CDR2 FYNNEI. The CDR3 spells CASIRRLAGSAAGTDTQYF. The CDR3 nucleotides are TGTGCCAGCATCAGGAGACTAGCGGGATCCGCGGCGGGCACAGATACGCAGTATTTT.

This clonotype occurred a few times. The chain employs TRBV5-1 and TRBJ2-3; tentatively, D is TRBD1 (6 bases). From germline, CDR1 is SGHRS and CDR2 YFSETQ. The CDR3 contains 15 residues. The germline V and J ends were trimmed by 6 bases and 0 bases, with 14 bases remaining between them. The CDR3 reads CASTLQGQSTDTQYF. The DNA for the CDR3 is TGCGCCAGCACCTTACAGGGCCAGAGCACAGATACGCAGTATTTT.

This clonotype was counted a few times. The V gene is TRBV4-1, the J gene TRBJ2-2; a possible D gene is TRBD2 (6 bases). The length of the CDR3 is 15 residues. Germline V CDR1 and CDR2: MGHRA, YSYEKL. With 1 base removed from V and 5 bases from J, the gap between germline ends came to 11 bases. DNA of the CDR3: TGCGCCAGCAGCCAAGTGGGGAGGTCAACCGGGGAGCTGTTTTTT. Amino acid sequence: CASSQVGRSTGELFF.

Written as DNA, the CDR3 is TGTGCCAGCAGCCCCGAGGTCGGGTGGATCACCTACGAGCAGTACTTC. It is translated as CASSPEVGWITYEQYF. This rearrangement joins TRBV7-6 to TRBJ2-7; no clear D gene. Per the germline V gene, CDR1 is SGHVS and CDR2 is FNYEAQ. The V and J ends lost 5 bases and 2 bases respectively, with 19 bases between them. This CDR3 has 16 amino acids.

This clonotype has just a few counts. CDR3 in DNA: TGTGCCAGCAGCCCAAGCGGGCTTAACACCGGGGAGCTGTTTTTT. This gives the protein CASSPSGLNTGELFF. This chain joins TRBV3-1 and TRBJ2-2; perhaps TRBD2 as D (6 bases). This CDR3 contains 15 residues. The germline V gene has CDR1 LGHDT and CDR2 YNNKEL (reference sequence). V was shortened by 4 bases and J by 2 bases, with 11 bases between the two germline ends.

This clonotype was detected ten times or more. The CDR3 loop reads CASSFFWTEADTQYF. The CDR3 DNA sequence: TGTGCCAGCAGTTTTTTTTGGACTGAGGCAGATACGCAGTATTTT. V is TRBV12-3 or TRBV12-4 and J is TRBJ2-3; TRBD2 is a possible D gene (5 bases). With 3 bases removed from V and 4 bases from J, the gap between germline ends came to 14 bases. The CDR3 spans 15 residues.

The genes are TRBV7-9 and TRBJ2-1, with D hard to call. Germline V lookup: CDR1 SEHNR, CDR2 FQNEAQ (reference sequence). Trimming removed 1 base at V and 5 bases at J, with 12 bases between. The CDR3 loop spans 15 amino acids. DNA of the CDR3: TGTGCCAGCAGCTTAGGTCTAGTTATAGACAATGAGCAGTTCTTC. It yields the protein CASSLGLVIDNEQFF.

The table lists this clonotype with a few counts. The chain uses TRBV7-9 and TRBJ2-1; D unclear. The V end was cut by 6 bases, the J end by 2 bases, with 8 bases between. The germline CDR1 and CDR2 sequences are SEHNR and FQNEAQ (reference sequence). The CDR3 totals 13 residues. The DNA for the CDR3 is TGTGCCAGCAGGGGCGGACCCTACAATGAGCAGTTCTTC. Its translation is CASRGGPYNEQFF.

This clonotype has a handful of counts. The CDR3 DNA reads TGCAGTGCTGAGGGGGAGACCAGCTACGAGCAGTACTTC. Protein sequence: CSAEGETSYEQYF. V and J are TRBV20-1 and TRBJ2-7, with D possibly being TRBD1 (6 bases). The V gene's germline CDR1 is DFQATT and CDR2 SNEGSKA (reference sequence). This CDR3 has 13 residues. V was pared by 5 bases and J by 3 bases, with 14 bases between.

Only a few counts were recorded for this clonotype. The J gene is TRBJ2-1, the V gene TRBV14, with 7 bases matching TRBD1. The CDR3 sequence is 15 residues long. Losses at the gene ends were 4 bases for V and 2 bases for J; bases not matched to a gene: 5. CDR1 and CDR2 from the germline V gene are SGHDN and FVKESK. This CDR3 is CASSLRQGPYNEQFF. The CDR3 nucleotides read TGTGCCAGCAGCCTAAGACAGGGCCCCTACAATGAGCAGTTCTTC.

This clonotype was seen more than once but under ten times. The V gene is TRBV12-3 or TRBV12-4, the J gene TRBJ2-1; TRBD2 agrees at 8 bases. V dropped 2 bases and J dropped 1; count of bases not matched to a gene: 10. The CDR3 contains 18 residues. The DNA of the CDR3 is TGTGCCAGCAGTTTATCCCCTATCACTAGCGGTTCCTACAATGAGCAGTTCTTC. Its protein product is CASSLSPITSGSYNEQFF.

This clonotype was detected ten times or more. The chain links TRBV4-2 to TRBJ1-5; D call uncertain. Trimming took off 0 bases at V and 4 bases at J, with 10 bases between the two ends. CDR1 LGHNA and CDR2 YNFKEQ come from the germline V gene. The CDR3 runs 15 residues. The CDR3 coding sequence is TGTGCCAGCAGCCAAGATGCAGGACGGAATCAGCCCCAGCATTTT. Encoded protein: CASSQDAGRNQPQHF.

This clonotype was seen ten or more times. This chain connects TRBV7-9 to TRBJ2-3; D is perhaps TRBD1 (5 bases). Trimming removed 0 bases at V and 2 bases at J, with 9 bases between. Per germline, CDR1 SEHNR and CDR2 FQNEAQ (reference sequence). The CDR3 is made up of 15 amino acids. The CDR3 loop is CASSLAQGSTDTQYF. The CDR3 nucleotides are TGTGCCAGCAGCTTAGCGCAGGGATCCACAGATACGCAGTATTTT.

CDR3 sequence (DNA): TGCGCCAGCAGCCATGCCGGGACAGGGACTTCGGAGACCCAGTACTTC. This encodes CASSHAGTGTSETQYF. The chain joins TRBV5-1 to TRBJ2-5; 9 positions match TRBD1. V lost 4 bases, J lost 5 bases, and 12 bases stayed unmatched. This CDR3 has 16 residues. Looked up from germline, CDR1 is SGHRS and CDR2 is YFSETQ. Combining the CDR3 with reference TRBV5-1 and TRBJ2-5 gives the whole variable domain KAGVTQTPRYLIKTRGQQVTLSCSPISGHRSVSWYQQTPGQGLQFLFEYFSETQRNKGNFPGRFSGRQFSNSRSEMNVSTLELGDSALYLCASSHAGTGTSETQYFGPGTRLLVL.

The J gene is TRBJ2-1, the V gene TRBV7-6; tentatively, D is TRBD1 or TRBD2 (5 bases each). The germline V gene encodes CDR1 SGHVS and CDR2 FNYEAQ. V lost 4 bases and J 4 bases, leaving 17 bases between the germline ends. The CDR3 totals 16 residues. CDR3: CASSSPLGRMYNEQFF. CDR3 coding DNA: TGTGCCAGCAGCTCACCTTTGGGACGGATGTACAATGAGCAGTTCTTC. The full variable domain, its missing parts supplied by reference TRBV7-6 and TRBJ2-1, is GAGVSQSPRYKVTKRGQDVALRCDPISGHVSLYWYRQALGQGPEFLTYFNYEAQQDKSGLPNDRFSAERPEGSISTLTIQRTEQRDSAMYRCASSSPLGRMYNEQFFGPGTRLTVL.

This clonotype was recorded a few times. The chain employs TRBV24-1 and TRBJ1-4, with a possible D match to TRBD1 (5 bases). Trimming cost V 4 bases and J 4 bases, with 15 bases left between them. Germline loops: CDR1 KGHDR, CDR2 SFDVKD. This CDR3 region has 16 residues. The CDR3: CATSEGDLTNNEKLFF. The CDR3 nucleotides are TGTGCCACCAGTGAAGGGGACCTCACTAATAATGAAAAACTGTTTTTT.

This clonotype was observed a few times. V and J are TRBV29-1 and TRBJ2-6; D gene uncertain. The V and J ends lost 6 bases and 2 bases respectively, with 8 bases between them. This CDR3 is 13 amino acids long. CDR1 is SQVTM and CDR2 is ANQGSEA in the germline V gene. The CDR3 loop reads CSVRPPGANVLTF. CDR3 nucleotides: TGCAGCGTCAGGCCTCCTGGGGCCAACGTCCTGACTTTC.

This clonotype was counted between two and nine times. This sequence joins TRBV20-1 and TRBJ2-3; TRBD2 agrees at 9 bases. The CDR3 runs 15 residues. J gave up 0 bases and V 0 bases, and 1 base lay outside the gene matches. Germline V gives CDR1 DFQATT, CDR2 SNEGSKA (reference sequence). This CDR3 reads CSAREGLASTDTQYF. The CDR3 nucleotides are TGCAGTGCTAGAGAGGGACTAGCTAGCACAGATACGCAGTATTTT.

This chain connects TRBV10-2 to TRBJ2-1; 8 positions match TRBD2. Germline CDR1 reads WSHSY; CDR2 reads SAAADI. Trimming at V came to 5 bases and at J to 7 bases, leaving 13 bases not matched to a gene. The CDR3 length is 16 residues. Here the CDR3 DNA reads TGCGCCAGCAGTATCCCCCAGCGGGAGCAAGGGAATGAGCAGTTCTTC. Translated: CASSIPQREQGNEQFF.

V and J are TRBV9 and TRBJ2-2; D gene ambiguous. The germline V gene has CDR1 SGDLS and CDR2 YYNGEE. The V end lost 4 bases, the J end lost 5 bases, and 15 bases lay between the germline ends. This CDR3 has 15 residues. DNA for the CDR3: TGTGCCAGCAGCCATTCCCCCCTAGGTACCGGGGAGCTGTTTTTT. Protein sequence: CASSHSPLGTGELFF.

This clonotype was seen more than once but under ten times. J is TRBJ2-1 and V is TRBV24-1, with 9 bases lining up with TRBD1. The CDR3 covers 17 residues. J lost 4 bases, V lost 3 bases, and 9 bases had no gene match. The germline V gene has CDR1 KGHDR and CDR2 SFDVKD. DNA of the CDR3: TGTGCCACCAGTGATCGTTGGGAGACAGGGGGTTACAATGAGCAGTTCTTC. Protein product: CATSDRWETGGYNEQFF.